This T cell receptor beta chain was profiled in a study of tumor and adjacent non-tumor tissue in lung cancer. Across the study: Histology: 11 to 13 adenocarcinoma, a couple of squamous cell carcinoma, 1 small cell lung cancer. Aged about 30 to 76 years, patients included 10 men and a handful of women with stage I to III disease. Each sample yielded roughly 4 million productive TCRbeta reads on average. Study observations and caveats: Compared with tumor, normal lung showed significantly lower TCR diversity.

The library came from three nested PCR rounds adapted from ARM-PCR protocols. TCRdb independently ran MiXCR on the multiplex PCR reads; one entry per CDR3 protein. The data contain 44,000 or so distinct CDR3 sequences, approximately 60% of them singletons. No cell sorting was done before RNA was extracted from the tissue. More than 3 cm separated this lung sample from the edge of the tumor. The CDR3 contains 15 residues. Germline lookup yields CDR1 SGHAT and CDR2 FQNNGV. Remarks on this clonotype: Its target is unknown. Germline is not matched at one junction end, which may reflect a read error.

This receptor was taken from a woman between 40 and 55 years old with non-small cell lung cancer. Sequencing was done on a sample of distant non-tumor lung tissue. The rearrangement joins TRBV11-2 to TRBJ2-3; tentatively, D is TRBD2 (5 bases). The DNA for the CDR3 is TGTGCCAGCAGCCCACGGGCTAGCCGAGCAGATACACAGTATTTT. Residues: CASSPRASRADTQYF.